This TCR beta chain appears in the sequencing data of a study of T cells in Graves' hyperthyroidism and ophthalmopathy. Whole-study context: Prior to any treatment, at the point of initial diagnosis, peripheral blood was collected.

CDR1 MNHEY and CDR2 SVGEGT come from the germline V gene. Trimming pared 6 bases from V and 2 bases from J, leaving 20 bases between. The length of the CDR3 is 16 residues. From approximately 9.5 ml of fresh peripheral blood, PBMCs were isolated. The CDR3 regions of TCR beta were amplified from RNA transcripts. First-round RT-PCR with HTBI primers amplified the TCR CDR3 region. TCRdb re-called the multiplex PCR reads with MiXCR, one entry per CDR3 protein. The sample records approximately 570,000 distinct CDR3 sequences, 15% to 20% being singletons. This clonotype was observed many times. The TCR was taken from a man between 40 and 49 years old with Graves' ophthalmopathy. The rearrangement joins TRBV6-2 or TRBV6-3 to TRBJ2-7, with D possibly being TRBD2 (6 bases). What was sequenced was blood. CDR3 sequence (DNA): TGTGCCAGCAGCCTCCCGATGGGGCGCGGGGCCTACGAGCAGTACTTC. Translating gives CASSLPMGRGAYEQYF.